This T cell receptor (beta chain) was observed in a study of brain metastases from non-small cell lung cancer. Study conclusions and caveats: Brain metastases shared most TCR repertoire with primaries, with sparse T cells. T-cell clones appeared expanded in around 64% of brain metastases relative to matched primary tumors. Compared with primary tumors, brain metastases showed less T-cell infiltration.

Concerning this clone itself: Its antigen is still unknown.

Method: immunoSEQ multiplex PCR; TCRdb's copy keeps in-frame clones and lacks some. The sample records around 730 clones, about 91% being singletons. The germline V gene has CDR1 SQVTM and CDR2 ANQGSEA. This CDR3 has 15 amino acids. V lost 4 bases and J 0 bases, leaving 13 bases between the germline ends. The TCR originated in a donor at least 40 years old with non-small cell lung cancer. Sequencing was done on a sample of tissue from a brain metastasis. V and J are TRBV29-1 and TRBJ1-3, with D perhaps TRBD1 (5 bases). The CDR3 nucleotides are TGCAGCGTTGGGGGCTCCCCGAGCTCTGGAAACACCATATATTTT. Amino acids: CSVGGSPSSGNTIYF.